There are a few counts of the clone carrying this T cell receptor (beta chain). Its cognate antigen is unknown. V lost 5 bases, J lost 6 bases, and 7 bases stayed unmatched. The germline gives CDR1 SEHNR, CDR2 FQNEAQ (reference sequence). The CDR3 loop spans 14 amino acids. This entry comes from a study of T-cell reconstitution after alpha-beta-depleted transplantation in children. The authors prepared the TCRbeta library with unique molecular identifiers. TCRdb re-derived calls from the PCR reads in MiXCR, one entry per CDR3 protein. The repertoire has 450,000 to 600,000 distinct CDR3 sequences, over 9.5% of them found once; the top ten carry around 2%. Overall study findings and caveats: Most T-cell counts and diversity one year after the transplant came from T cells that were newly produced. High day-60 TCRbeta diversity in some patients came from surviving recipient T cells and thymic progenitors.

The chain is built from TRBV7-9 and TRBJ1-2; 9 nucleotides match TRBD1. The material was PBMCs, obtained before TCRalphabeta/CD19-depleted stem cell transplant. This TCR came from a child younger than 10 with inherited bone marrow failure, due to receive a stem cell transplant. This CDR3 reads CASSKTTGGNGYTF. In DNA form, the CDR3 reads TGTGCCAGCAGCAAAACGACAGGGGGTAATGGCTACACCTTC.